The 15 T cell receptor beta chains listed next were all sequenced from one sample in a study of shared clonotypes between healthy human individuals. Generated by immunoSEQ multiplex PCR, the TCRdb table keeps only in-frame clones and is missing some. Here the sample spans about a million clones, about 80% being singletons. The sequencing sample was made of memory CD4+ T cells sorted from blood. Noted subset: CD45RA-negative fraction. The source of these receptors is a man between 18 and 29 years old in good health.

V is TRBV5-1 and J is TRBJ2-5; perhaps TRBD1 as D (6 bases). Trimming pared 2 bases from V and 3 bases from J, leaving 14 bases between. Germline-derived CDR1 and CDR2 are SGHRS and YFSETQ. The length of the CDR3 is 15 residues. The CDR3 nucleotides are TGCGCCAGCAGCTTAGACGGACAGCCCGAAGAGACCCAGTACTTC. This codes for CASSLDGQPEETQYF.

The CDR3 DNA sequence: TGTGCCAGCAGCGTAGATGGGACCACCATTAGTGGCGAGCAGTACTTC. Translated: CASSVDGTTISGEQYF. This chain connects TRBV9 to TRBJ2-7; D may correspond to TRBD1 or TRBD2 (5 bases each). Germline V gives CDR1 SGDLS, CDR2 YYNGEE. The CDR3 length is 16 residues. Trimming pared 0 bases from V and 6 bases from J, leaving 19 bases between.

This sequence joins TRBV19 and TRBJ2-2; D unclear. The V end was cut by 1 base, the J end by 0 bases, with 9 bases between. This CDR3 is 16 amino acids long. The germline gives CDR1 LNHDA, CDR2 SQIVND (reference sequence). The CDR3, as DNA: TGTGCCAGTAGTATAGCGAAGGGCGCGAACACCGGGGAGCTGTTTTTT. The encoded protein is CASSIAKGANTGELFF. The variable domain in full, completed from reference TRBV19 and TRBJ2-2, reads DGGITQSPKYLFRKEGQNVTLSCEQNLNHDAMYWYRQDPGQGLRLIYYSQIVNDFQKGDIAEGYSVSREKKESFPLTVTSAQKNPTAFYLCASSIAKGANTGELFFGEGSRLTVL.

This clone has just a few counts. The CDR3 region is CAIRGQGAGTEAFF. DNA of the CDR3: TGTGCCATCAGGGGACAGGGGGCGGGCACTGAAGCTTTCTTT. The chain links TRBV10-3 to TRBJ1-1; 12 bases map to TRBD1. CDR1 is ENHRY and CDR2 is SYGVKD in the germline V gene. With V trimmed by 6 bases and J by 4 bases, 3 bases remained unmatched. The CDR3 has 14 amino acids.

Note on this clone: The sample contains more than one DNA sequence encoding this CDR3. The V and J genes are TRBV5-1 and TRBJ2-7, with no clear D. Trimming took off 4 bases at V and 0 bases at J, with 5 bases between the two ends. The CDR3 covers 12 residues. CDR1 is SGHRS, CDR2 YFSETQ, per germline. CDR3 region: CASSPSSYEQYF. The DNA for the CDR3 is TGCGCCAGCAGCCCCAGCTCCTACGAGCAGTACTTC.

The J gene is TRBJ1-2, the V gene TRBV6-4; no definite D call. The CDR3 has 13 amino acids. Per germline, CDR1 MRHNA and CDR2 SNTAGT. V lost 4 bases and J lost 4, with 10 bases in between. For the CDR3, the DNA is TGTGCCAGCAGTGCGCTCCAAGGCTATGGCTACACCTTC. Amino acids: CASSALQGYGYTF.

Worth noting for this clone: This specimen includes other DNA sequences encoding the same CDR3. The gene calls are TRBV19 and TRBJ1-1, with D possibly TRBD1 on 5 matching bases. V lost 5 bases and J 1 base, leaving 8 bases between the germline ends. The CDR3 extends over 13 amino acids. The germline V gene has CDR1 LNHDA and CDR2 SQIVND (reference sequence). The CDR3 loop reads CASSGQGNTEAFF. DNA of the CDR3: TGTGCCAGTAGTGGGCAGGGGAACACTGAAGCTTTCTTT.

This clone was seen ten or more times. The chain links TRBV4-1 to TRBJ2-1; 11 nucleotides align to TRBD2. V trimming: 5 bases; J trimming: 5 bases; junction bases outside the gene matches: 11. Germline V gene lookup returns CDR1 MGHRA and CDR2 YSYEKL. The CDR3 consists of 17 residues. The CDR3, as DNA: TGCGCCAGCAGCGGCGGGTATAGCGGGAGGGCCAACAATGAGCAGTTCTTC. Translation gives CASSGGYSGRANNEQFF.

The V gene is TRBV19, the J gene TRBJ1-5, with TRBD1 matching over 7 bases. There are 15 residues in the CDR3. Germline CDR1 is LNHDA and CDR2 is SQIVND (reference sequence). Trimming at V came to 5 bases and at J to 2 bases, leaving 6 bases not matched to a gene. The CDR3 nucleotides read TGTGCCAGTAGTGGCAACACAGGGGGCAATCAGCCCCAGCATTTT. Translating gives CASSGNTGGNQPQHF.

The rearrangement links TRBV7-2 to TRBJ1-1, with D possibly TRBD1 on 5 matching bases. This CDR3 has 13 amino acids. Germline CDR1 reads SGHTA; CDR2 reads FQGNSA. V gave up 3 bases and J gave up 6 bases, with 11 bases separating them. The CDR3 sequence is CASSLGREAEAFF. Written as DNA, the CDR3 is TGTGCCAGCAGCTTGGGGCGCGAGGCTGAAGCTTTCTTT.

For the CDR3, the DNA is TGTGCCAGCAGTAGGGGGGGGCCCTCCTACGAGCAGTACTTC. It specifies CASSRGGPSYEQYF. The chain uses TRBV6-6 and TRBJ2-7; a weak D match, TRBD2 (7 bases). Germline V gene lookup returns CDR1 MNHNY and CDR2 SVGAGI (reference sequence). Trimming left V 5 bases short and J 0 bases short, with 11 bases between. The length of the CDR3 is 14 residues.

The V and J genes are TRBV14 and TRBJ2-2; possible D gene TRBD1, 5 bases. V lost 0 bases, J lost 3 bases, and 8 bases lay in between. Germline V gives CDR1 SGHDN, CDR2 FVKESK. The CDR3 runs 15 residues. In DNA, the CDR3 is TGTGCCAGCAGCCAAGAACGACAGTACACCGGGGAGCTGTTTTTT. It translates to CASSQERQYTGELFF.

This clone was detected only a few times. This sample also contains other DNA sequences that code for the same CDR3. V gene TRBV5-4 combines with J gene TRBJ1-2; no clear D gene. V lost 0 bases, J lost 2 bases, and 11 bases lay in between. CDR1 is SGHNT, CDR2 YYREEE, per germline (reference sequence). The CDR3 is made up of 15 amino acids. CDR3 DNA sequence: TGTGCCAGCAGCTTGGCGGGCCCAACCAACTATGGCTACACCTTC. This encodes CASSLAGPTNYGYTF.

V usage is TRBV19 and J usage is TRBJ2-5; 9 nucleotides match TRBD1. The J call may be in error: the DNA end matches TRBJ2-7 better. CDR3 length equals 15 residues. Germline CDR1 is LNHDA and CDR2 is SQIVND (reference sequence). The CDR3 sequence is CASSNGGTGIHEQYF. CDR3 coding DNA: TGTGCCAGTAGTAATGGCGGGACAGGGATCCACGAGCAGTACTTC.

This clone has only a few counts. The V gene is TRBV4-1, the J gene TRBJ2-7; D is uncertain. From germline, CDR1 is MGHRA and CDR2 YSYEKL. The CDR3 totals 11 residues. The V and J ends lost 0 bases and 3 bases respectively, with 0 bases between them. The CDR3 DNA is TGCGCCAGCAGCCAAGACTACGAGCAGTACTTC. Encoded protein: CASSQDYEQYF.